This T cell receptor (beta chain) was recorded in a study of blood T cell repertoires in COVID-19. Study context: COVID-19 samples from acute and convalescent phases originated in the United States, Italy and Spain. T cells, B-cell-depleted T cells, or PBMCs supplied cDNA or gDNA.

In the original workflow: Scientists estimated how many nucleated cells there were by amplifying reference gene primers. Profiled with immunoSEQ multiplex PCR; TCRdb holds only in-frame clones, not every one. The V and J calls and clone size are taken from that table; D and trimming were inferred from the DNA. The profile shows 150,000 to 200,000 clones, roughly 77% of them singletons. Seattle patients were enrolled during active infection and followed longitudinally. The CDR3 runs 16 residues. The V segment lost 2 bases and the J segment 7 bases; nucleotides outside the gene matches: 10. Per the germline V gene, CDR1 is SGHVS and CDR2 is FQNEAQ.

This clonotype was sampled from a woman aged 40 to 50 with COVID-19, enrolled during active disease. The chain is built from TRBV7-8 and TRBJ2-2; 7 bases agree with TRBD1. Sequenced input: peripheral blood. The CDR3: CASSLRGPGRSGELFF. The CDR3 bases are TGTGCCAGCAGCTTAAGGGGGCCTGGAAGGAGCGGGGAGCTGTTTTTT.